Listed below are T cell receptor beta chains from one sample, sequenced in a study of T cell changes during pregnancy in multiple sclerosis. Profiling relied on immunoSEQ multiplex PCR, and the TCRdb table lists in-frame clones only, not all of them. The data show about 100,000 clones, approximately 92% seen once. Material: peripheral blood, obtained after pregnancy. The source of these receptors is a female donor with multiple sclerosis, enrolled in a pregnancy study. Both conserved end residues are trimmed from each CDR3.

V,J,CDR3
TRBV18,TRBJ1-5,ASSRTPSGTDSYQPQH
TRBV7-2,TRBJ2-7,ASSEGTSGKYEQY
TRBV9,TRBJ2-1,ASSVDFSGINEQF
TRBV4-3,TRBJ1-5,ASSLYRDREVNQPQH
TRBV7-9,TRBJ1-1,ASSLSAGSTEAF
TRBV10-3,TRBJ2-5,AISGQEETQY
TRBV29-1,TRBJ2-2,SVGGDRPYLNTGELF
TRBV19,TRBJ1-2,ASRTGQGYGYT
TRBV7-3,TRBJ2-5,ASSPSGRETQY
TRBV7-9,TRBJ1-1,ASSSPGSTEAF
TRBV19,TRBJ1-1,ASRRTGVGSSTEAF
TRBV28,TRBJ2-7,ASSLVGASTGEQY
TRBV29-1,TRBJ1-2,SVAPGGMNYGYT
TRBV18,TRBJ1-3,ASSPGTLSSGNTIY
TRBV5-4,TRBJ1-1,ASSLGQGPEAF
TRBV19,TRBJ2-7,ASSIYSIPSSYEQY
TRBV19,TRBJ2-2,ASSTYSNTGELF